This TCR beta chain is from a study of blood T cell repertoires in COVID-19. Study information: Sites across the United States, Italy and Spain contributed samples from acute and convalescent COVID-19. PBMCs, B-cell-depleted T cells, or T cells were the source of the cDNA or gDNA that made up the material.

CDR1 MDHEN and CDR2 SYDVKM come from the germline V gene. The V and J ends lost 3 bases and 9 bases respectively, with 12 bases between them. The CDR3 runs 13 residues. Original analysis: Quantification of nucleated cells was approximated via reference gene primer amplification. The table came from immunoSEQ multiplex PCR; TCRdb's copy has only in-frame clones and leaves some out. That table gives V, J and clone size, and the DNA gave D and trimming. The table includes 150,000 to 200,000 clones, roughly 77% detected once. Sample: peripheral blood. The chain couples TRBV28 to TRBJ2-1; D may be TRBD2 (5 bases). The TCR originated in a human donor in a cohort sampled during active COVID-19. The CDR3 protein is CASSFEGAGEQFF. CDR3 nucleotide sequence: TGTGCCAGCAGTTTTGAGGGAGCCGGTGAGCAGTTCTTC.